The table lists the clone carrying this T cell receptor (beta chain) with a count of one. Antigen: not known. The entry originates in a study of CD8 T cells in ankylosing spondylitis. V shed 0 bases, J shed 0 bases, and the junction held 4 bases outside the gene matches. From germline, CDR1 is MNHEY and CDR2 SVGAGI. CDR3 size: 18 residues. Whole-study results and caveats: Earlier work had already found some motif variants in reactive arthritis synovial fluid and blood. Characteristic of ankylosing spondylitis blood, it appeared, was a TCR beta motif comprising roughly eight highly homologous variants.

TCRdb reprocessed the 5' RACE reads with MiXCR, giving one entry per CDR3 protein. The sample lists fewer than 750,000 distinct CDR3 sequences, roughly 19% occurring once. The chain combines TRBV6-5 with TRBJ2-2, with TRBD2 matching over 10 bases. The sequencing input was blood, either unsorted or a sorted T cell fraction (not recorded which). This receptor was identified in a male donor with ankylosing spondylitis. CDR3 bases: TGTGCCAGCAGTTACTCGGCTAGCGGGGGAACGAACACCGGGGAGCTGTTTTTT. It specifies CASSYSASGGTNTGELFF.